These 3 T cell receptor beta chains came from one sample sequenced in a study of CD8 T cells in Susac syndrome. Random hexamers primed reverse transcription of about 0.5 to 1 ug RNA. TCRdb independently ran MiXCR on the immunoSEQ multiplex PCR reads; one entry per CDR3 protein. The sample records about 170,000 distinct CDR3 sequences, 90% to 97% being singletons. Sample: CD4+ T cells from PBMCs. All receptors come from a human donor with Susac syndrome.

The J gene is TRBJ2-3, the V gene TRBV29-1; 11 nucleotides match TRBD2. Trimming took 4 bases from V and 5 from J; bases not matched to a gene: 8. The V gene's germline CDR1 is SQVTM and CDR2 ANQGSEA. This CDR3 spans 15 amino acids. The chain's CDR3 is CSVGSTSGSRDTQYF. CDR3 nucleotides: TGCAGCGTTGGGTCTACTAGCGGGAGTAGAGATACGCAGTATTTT.

The chain uses TRBV29-1 and TRBJ2-7; D remains unclear. V was shortened by 2 bases and J by 1 base, with 9 bases between the two germline ends. The CDR3 is 13 residues long. Germline CDR1 reads SQVTM; CDR2 reads ANQGSEA. The CDR3 reads CSVEIPSSYEQYF. CDR3 DNA: TGCAGCGTTGAAATCCCCAGTTCCTACGAGCAGTACTTC.

The chain joins TRBV20-1 to TRBJ2-1; 8 positions agree with TRBD1. The germline V gene has CDR1 DFQATT and CDR2 SNEGSKA (reference sequence). V was pared by 6 bases and J by 7 bases, with 8 bases of the junction left unmatched. The CDR3 runs to 13 residues. CDR3 DNA: TGCAGTGCCCCAAGACAGGGGCATAATGAGCAGTTCTTC. Translating gives CSAPRQGHNEQFF.